The clone carrying this TCR beta chain was seen at least ten times. CDR1 and CDR2 from the germline V gene are LGHDT and YNNKEL (reference sequence). The V and J ends lost 0 bases and 7 bases respectively, with 15 bases between them. This CDR3 comprises 15 residues. The data belong to a study of T cells in Graves' hyperthyroidism and ophthalmopathy. Regions amplified from RNA transcripts were the TCR beta CDR3 regions. TCR CDR3 regions were first amplified by RT-PCR with HTBI primers. TCRdb independently ran MiXCR on the multiplex PCR reads; one entry per CDR3 protein. The table lists 500,000 to 650,000 distinct CDR3 sequences, approximately 17% of them singletons.

The receptor was derived from a woman aged 18 to 35 with Graves' ophthalmopathy. Sequenced material: blood. This chain uses TRBV3-1 with TRBJ1-1; D might be TRBD1 (6 bases). CDR3 sequence: CASSQEGARGGEAFF. The CDR3 nucleotides read TGTGCCAGCAGCCAAGAAGGGGCGAGGGGGGGTGAAGCTTTCTTT.